This TCR beta chain was sequenced during a study of T cell clusters in autoimmune cytopenias. TRB amplification used roughly 250 ng of peripheral blood genomic DNA. Multiplex touch-down PCR amplified TRB using TRB-A and TRB-B pools in one tube. For each CDR3 protein, TCRdb gives one entry from its re-call of the multiplex PCR reads, without DNA. The specimen's table records 5,000 to 6,500 distinct CDR3 sequences. This CDR3 spans 12 amino acids. Germline values: CDR1 LGHNA, CDR2 YNFKEQ. Sequenced: peripheral blood. This chain connects TRBV4-2 to TRBJ2-5; TCRdb proposes TRBD1, but this gene call is untestable without DNA. This clonotype was sampled from a human donor with an autoimmune cytopenia or autoimmune hepatitis (not recorded which). The CDR3: CASSRAGETQYF.